The subject of this entry is one TCR beta chain. What it recognizes is unknown. PCR used 60 Vbeta primers and 13 Jbeta primers. Some clones are missing from TCRdb's copy, which holds only in-frame ones; the method was immunoSEQ multiplex PCR. In the table there are under 40,000 clones, about 80% of which are singletons. This entry belongs to a study of cytomegalovirus exposure and HLA in healthy donors. Study-wide findings and caveats: Listed as cytomegalovirus-associated were 150 or so TCR beta chains. What TCR beta sequences reportedly achieved was accurate prediction of HLA-A and HLA-B alleles in most subjects.

The CDR3 covers 12 residues. V lost 6 bases and J 2 bases, leaving 10 bases between the germline ends. Germline V gene sequence: CDR1 SQVTM, CDR2 ANQGSEA. Donors likely had unrecorded immune exposures despite being nominally healthy when sampled. This TCR was sampled from a male donor in good health and CMV-seronegative. The sequenced sample was PBMCs. The chain recombines TRBV29-1 with TRBJ1-1; no clear D gene. CDR3 residues: CSVGRFNTEAFF. CDR3 DNA: TGCAGCGTGGGCCGGTTTAACACTGAAGCTTTCTTT. Variable domain in full (rest from reference TRBV29-1 and TRBJ1-1): SAVISQKPSRDICQRGTSLTIQCQVDSQVTMMFWYRQQPGQSLTLIATANQGSEATYESGFVIDKFPISRPNLTFSTLTVSNMSPEDSSIYLCSVGRFNTEAFFGQGTRLTVV.